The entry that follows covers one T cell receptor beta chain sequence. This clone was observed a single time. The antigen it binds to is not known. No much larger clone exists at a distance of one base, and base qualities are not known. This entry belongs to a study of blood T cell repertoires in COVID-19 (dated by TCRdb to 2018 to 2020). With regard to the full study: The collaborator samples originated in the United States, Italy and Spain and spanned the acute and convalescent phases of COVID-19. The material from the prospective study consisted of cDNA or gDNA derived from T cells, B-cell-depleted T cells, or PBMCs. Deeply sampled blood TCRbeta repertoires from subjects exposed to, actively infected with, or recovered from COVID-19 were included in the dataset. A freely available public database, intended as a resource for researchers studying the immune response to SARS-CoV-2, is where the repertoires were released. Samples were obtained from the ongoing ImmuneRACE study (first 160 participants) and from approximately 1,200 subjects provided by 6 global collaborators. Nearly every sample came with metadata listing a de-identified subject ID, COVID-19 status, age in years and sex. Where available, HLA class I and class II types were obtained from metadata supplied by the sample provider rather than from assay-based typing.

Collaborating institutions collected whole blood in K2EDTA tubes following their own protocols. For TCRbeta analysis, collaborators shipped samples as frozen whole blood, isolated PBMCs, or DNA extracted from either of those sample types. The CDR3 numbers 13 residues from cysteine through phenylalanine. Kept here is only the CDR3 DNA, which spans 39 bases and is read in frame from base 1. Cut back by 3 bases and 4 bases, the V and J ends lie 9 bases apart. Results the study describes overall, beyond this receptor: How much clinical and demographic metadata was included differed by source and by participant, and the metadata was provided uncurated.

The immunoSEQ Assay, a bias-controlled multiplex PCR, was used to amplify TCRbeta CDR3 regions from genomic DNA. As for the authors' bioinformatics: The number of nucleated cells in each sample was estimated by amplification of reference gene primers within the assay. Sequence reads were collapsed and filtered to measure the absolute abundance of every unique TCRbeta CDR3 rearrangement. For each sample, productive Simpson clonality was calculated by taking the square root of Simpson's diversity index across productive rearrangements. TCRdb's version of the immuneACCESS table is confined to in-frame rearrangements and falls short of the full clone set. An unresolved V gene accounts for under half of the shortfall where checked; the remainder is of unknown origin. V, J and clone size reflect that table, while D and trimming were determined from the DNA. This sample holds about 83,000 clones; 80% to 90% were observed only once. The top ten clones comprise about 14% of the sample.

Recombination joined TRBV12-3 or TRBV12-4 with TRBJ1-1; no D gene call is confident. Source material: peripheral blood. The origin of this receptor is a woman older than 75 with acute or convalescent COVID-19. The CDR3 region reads CASSFWPTTEAFF. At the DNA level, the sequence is TGTGCCAGCAGTTTTTGGCCAACCACTGAAGCTTTCTTT.